This T cell receptor (beta chain) was identified in a study of cytomegalovirus exposure and HLA in healthy donors. V lost 6 bases, J lost 7 bases, and 8 bases stayed unmatched. Germline CDR1 reads MDHEN; CDR2 reads SYDVKM. This CDR3 has 14 residues. A multiplex PCR was run with 60 Vbeta primers and 13 Jbeta primers. Here immunoSEQ multiplex PCR was the method, and the copy in TCRdb shows in-frame clones only, minus some. The data contain 75,000 to 90,000 clones, 65% to 85% of them singletons. Source material: PBMCs. This receptor was obtained from a middle-aged man in good health and CMV-seronegative. This chain uses TRBV28 with TRBJ2-1; 8 nucleotides line up with TRBD1. The CDR3 reads CASRRTGRLNEQFF. The DNA for the CDR3 is TGTGCCAGCAGGCGGACAGGGCGGTTGAATGAGCAGTTCTTC.